This record looks at one TCR beta chain sequence and its context. This clone has just a few counts. No antigen is known for it. Base qualities are not provided; no much larger clone lies one nucleotide away. CDR1 and CDR2 are read off the germline V gene (reference sequence) as LNHDA and SQIVND. The CDR3 runs 14 residues from the cysteine to the phenylalanine. CDR3 DNA only is kept here, 42 bases in frame from base 1. The germline V and J ends show losses of 7 bases and 5 bases respectively, and no gene match explains 6 bases of the junction. This specimen belongs to a study of blood T cell repertoires in COVID-19 (dated by TCRdb to between 2020 and 2021). For the study in its entirety: Collaborator samples came from the United States, Italy and Spain and covered acute and convalescent phases of COVID-19. Where available, HLA class I and class II types were obtained from metadata supplied by the sample provider rather than from assay-based typing. The repertoires were released in a freely available public database meant as a resource for research on the immune response to SARS-CoV-2. Subjects who had been exposed to COVID-19, were actively infected with it, or had recovered from it provided the deeply sampled blood TCRbeta repertoires that made up the dataset. The prospective study material was composed of cDNA or gDNA derived from T cells, B-cell-depleted T cells, or PBMCs. The samples were drawn from the first 160 participants of the ongoing ImmuneRACE study and from 1,254 subjects provided by 6 global collaborators. Nearly every sample came with metadata listing a de-identified subject ID, COVID-19 status, age in years and sex. The full study reports these points: How much clinical and demographic metadata was included differed by source and by participant, and the metadata was provided uncurated.

One collaborating source in Seattle enrolled patients while the patients were actively infected and followed the patients over time throughout the course of disease. Collaborating institutions collected whole blood in K2EDTA tubes following their own protocols. For TCRbeta analysis, collaborators shipped samples as frozen whole blood, isolated PBMCs, or DNA extracted from either of those sample types. The immunoSEQ Assay, a bias-controlled multiplex PCR, was used to amplify TCRbeta CDR3 regions from genomic DNA. The study's own analysis went as follows. Within the assay, amplification of reference gene primers was used to estimate how many nucleated cells each sample contained. Sequence reads were collapsed and filtered to measure the absolute abundance of every unique TCRbeta CDR3 rearrangement. Productive Simpson clonality was computed per sample as the square root of Simpson's diversity index over productive rearrangements. The table comes from immuneACCESS by way of TCRdb, which keeps in-frame sequences with V and J called. Part of the clones is missing from these tables; in studies checked, under half for an unresolved V gene and the rest for unknown reasons. Clonal size and the V and J genes are those of that table, whereas D and trimming came from the DNA. The sample table contains about 230,000 clones; only one count was recorded for 80% to 90% of them. The ten largest clones capture around 10% of the sample.

This clonotype originated in a man in his fifties or sixties with COVID-19, enrolled during active disease. The sequence joins TRBV19 to TRBJ2-2, with 8 junctional bases fitting TRBD2. The sequencing sample was made of peripheral blood. The DNA sequence follows: TGTGCCAGTATTGCTAGCGGGCGTACCGGGGAGCTGTTTTTT. It codes for CASIASGRTGELFF.